The clone carrying this T cell receptor (beta chain) was seen more than once but under ten times. Its target is unknown. Additional DNA sequences in this sample encode the identical CDR3. RNA was isolated and reverse transcribed to cDNA, the sequencing template. Clones were read by immunoSEQ multiplex PCR, and TCRdb kept only the in-frame ones, dropping some. The table lists more than 150,000 clones, under 60% of them singletons. The data derive from a study of CD8+ T cells in alopecia areata. Sample treatment: oral pan-JAK inhibitor, 5-10 mg twice daily. Researchers gathered lesional scalp punch biopsies and peripheral blood from patients with alopecia areata. With 0 bases removed from V and 0 bases from J, the gap between germline ends came to 6 bases. Germline V gene sequence: CDR1 SGHDT, CDR2 YYEEEE. The CDR3 is made up of 14 amino acids. Overall study results and limits: Lesional scalp, especially alopecia totalis/universalis, showed higher clonality than normal scalp. Treatment with tofacitinib significantly lowered scalp clonality and reduced expanded CD8+ clones among the top 100.

Specimen: CD8+ T cells sorted from blood, collected at week 24, from a patient treated with tofacitinib. The sequence derives from a human donor with alopecia areata. The rearrangement links TRBV5-6 to TRBJ1-1; D gene ambiguous. The CDR3 loop is CASSLGLMNTEAFF. Written as DNA, the CDR3 is TGTGCCAGCAGCTTGGGGCTCATGAACACTGAAGCTTTCTTT.